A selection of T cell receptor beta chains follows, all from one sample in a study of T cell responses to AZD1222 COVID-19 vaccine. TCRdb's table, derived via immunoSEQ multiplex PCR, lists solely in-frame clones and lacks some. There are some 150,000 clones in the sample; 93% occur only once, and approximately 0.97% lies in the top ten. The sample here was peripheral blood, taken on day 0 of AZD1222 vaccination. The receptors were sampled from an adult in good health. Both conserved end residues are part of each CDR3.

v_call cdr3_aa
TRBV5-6 CASSVRGAPLHF
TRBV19 CASSSRDRGYWTEAFF
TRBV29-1 CSADLNTEAFF
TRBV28 CASSRRGREQYF
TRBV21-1 CASSIYRGETGTGYNNEQFF
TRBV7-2 CASSSGDTSSGNTIYF
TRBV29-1 CSAEGQGPSYEQYF
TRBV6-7 CASSYLLAGVIQETQYF
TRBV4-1 CASSPGQIYNEQFF
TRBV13 CASSFRQPPLHF
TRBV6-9 CASKRATNEKLFF
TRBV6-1 CASSDRVHTGELFF
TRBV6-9 CASSLGRGEEETQYF
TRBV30 CAWSRSNNEKLFF
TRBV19 CASSMLRTGELFF
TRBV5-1 CASSLEGSEFF
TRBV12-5 CASGLATLGRGHSNEQFF
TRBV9 CASSARPGSPNSPLHF
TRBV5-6 CASRRQVIAKNIQYF